This TCR beta chain was sequenced for a study of T cell responses to AZD1222 COVID-19 vaccine. CDR3 length equals 15 residues. V lost 3 bases and J 4 bases, leaving 18 bases between the germline ends. Germline CDR1 reads GTSNPN; CDR2 reads SVGIG (reference sequence). Sequenced by immunoSEQ multiplex PCR; TCRdb stores in-frame clones only, minus some. The sample has about 150,000 clones, about nine tenths seen once. Study observations and caveats: Targets within unmutated variant regions were reportedly found for nearly half of spike-specific TCRs. There were mostly white British donors and more females than males, and clonal diversity was possibly underestimated. It was only after the peak T cell response that any repertoires were sampled.

In regard to this clone: The antigen remains unidentified.

This specimen was peripheral blood, taken on day 0 of AZD1222 vaccination. The receptor comes from an adult in good health. The chain has TRBV30 and TRBJ1-2, with TRBD1 as a possible D gene (6 bases). The chain's CDR3 is CAWRERGTISYGYTF. In nucleotides, the CDR3 is TGTGCCTGGAGGGAGAGGGGGACTATCAGCTATGGCTACACCTTC.